This T cell receptor beta chain was obtained from a study of control samples from healthy donors and cancer patients. The assay was immunoSEQ multiplex PCR, and TCRdb's table has in-frame clones only and misses some. The data contain about 150,000 clones, 90% to 95% of them singletons. The germline gives CDR1 SGHTA, CDR2 FQGNSA. This CDR3 is built from 13 residues. Trimming stripped 3 bases from V and 2 bases from J, with 7 bases between. The sequence was obtained from a man between 18 and 29 years old in good health. Source material: blood. The chain is built from TRBV7-2 and TRBJ1-1; D may be TRBD1 (5 bases). This CDR3 reads CASSFGGNTEAFF. CDR3 nucleotides: TGTGCCAGCAGCTTCGGGGGTAACACTGAAGCTTTCTTT. The variable domain in full, with the rest retrieved from reference TRBV7-2 and TRBJ1-1, is GAGVSQSPSNKVTEKGKDVELRCDPISGHTALYWYRQSLGQGLEFLIYFQGNSAPDKSGLPSDRFSAERTGGSVSTLTIQRTQQEDSAVYLCASSFGGNTEAFFGQGTRLTVV.